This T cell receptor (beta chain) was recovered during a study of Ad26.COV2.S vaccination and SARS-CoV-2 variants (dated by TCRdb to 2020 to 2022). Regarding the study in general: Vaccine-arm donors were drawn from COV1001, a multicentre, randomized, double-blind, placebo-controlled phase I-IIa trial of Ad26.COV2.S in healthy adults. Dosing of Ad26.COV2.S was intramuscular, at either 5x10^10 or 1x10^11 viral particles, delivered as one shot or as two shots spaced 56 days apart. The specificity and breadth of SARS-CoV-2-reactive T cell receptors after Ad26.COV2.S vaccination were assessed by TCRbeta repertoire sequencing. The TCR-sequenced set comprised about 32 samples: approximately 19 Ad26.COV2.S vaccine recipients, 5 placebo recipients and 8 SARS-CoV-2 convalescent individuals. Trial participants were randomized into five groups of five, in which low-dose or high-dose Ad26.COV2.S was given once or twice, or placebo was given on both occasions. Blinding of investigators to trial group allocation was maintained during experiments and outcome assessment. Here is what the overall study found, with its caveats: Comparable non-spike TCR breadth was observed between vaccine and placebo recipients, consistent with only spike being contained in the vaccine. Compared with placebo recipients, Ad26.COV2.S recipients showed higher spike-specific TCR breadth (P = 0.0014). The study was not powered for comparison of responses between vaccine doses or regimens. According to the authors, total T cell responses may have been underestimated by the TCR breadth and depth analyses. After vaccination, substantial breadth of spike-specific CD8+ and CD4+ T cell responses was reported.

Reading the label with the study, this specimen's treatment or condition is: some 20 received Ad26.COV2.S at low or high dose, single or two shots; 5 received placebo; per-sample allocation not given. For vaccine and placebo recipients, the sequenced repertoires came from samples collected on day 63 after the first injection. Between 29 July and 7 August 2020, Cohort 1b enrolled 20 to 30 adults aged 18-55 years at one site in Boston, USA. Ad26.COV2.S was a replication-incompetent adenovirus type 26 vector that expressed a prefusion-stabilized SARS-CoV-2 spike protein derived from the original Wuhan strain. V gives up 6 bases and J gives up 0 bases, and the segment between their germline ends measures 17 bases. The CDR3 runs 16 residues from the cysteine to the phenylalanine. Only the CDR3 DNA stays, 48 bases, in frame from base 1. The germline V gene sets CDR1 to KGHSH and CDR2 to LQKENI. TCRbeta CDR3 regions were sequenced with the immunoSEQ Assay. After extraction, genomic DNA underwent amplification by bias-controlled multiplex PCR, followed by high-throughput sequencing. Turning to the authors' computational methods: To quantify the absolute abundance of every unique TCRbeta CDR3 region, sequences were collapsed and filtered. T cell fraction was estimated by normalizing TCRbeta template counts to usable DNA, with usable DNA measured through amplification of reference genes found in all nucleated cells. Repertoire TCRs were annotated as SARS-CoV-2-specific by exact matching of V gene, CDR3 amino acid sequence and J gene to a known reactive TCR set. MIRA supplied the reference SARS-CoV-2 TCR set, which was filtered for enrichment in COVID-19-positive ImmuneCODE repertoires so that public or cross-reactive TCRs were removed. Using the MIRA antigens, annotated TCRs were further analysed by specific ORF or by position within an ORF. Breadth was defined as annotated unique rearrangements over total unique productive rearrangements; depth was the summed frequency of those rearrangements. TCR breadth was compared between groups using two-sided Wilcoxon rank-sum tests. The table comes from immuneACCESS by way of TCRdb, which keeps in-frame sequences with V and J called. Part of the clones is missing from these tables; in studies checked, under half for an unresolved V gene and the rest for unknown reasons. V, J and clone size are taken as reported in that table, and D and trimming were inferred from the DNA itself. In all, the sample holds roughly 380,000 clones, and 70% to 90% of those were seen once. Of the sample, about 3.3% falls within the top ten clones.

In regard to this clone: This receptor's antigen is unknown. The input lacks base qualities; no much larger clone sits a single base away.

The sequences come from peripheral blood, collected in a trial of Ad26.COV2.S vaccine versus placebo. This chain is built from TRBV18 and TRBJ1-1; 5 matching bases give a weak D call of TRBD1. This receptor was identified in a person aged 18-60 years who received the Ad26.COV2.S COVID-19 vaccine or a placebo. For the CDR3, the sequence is CASSTEGRGMNTEAFF. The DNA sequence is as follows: TGTGCCAGCTCCACAGAGGGGCGCGGGATGAACACTGAAGCTTTCTTT.